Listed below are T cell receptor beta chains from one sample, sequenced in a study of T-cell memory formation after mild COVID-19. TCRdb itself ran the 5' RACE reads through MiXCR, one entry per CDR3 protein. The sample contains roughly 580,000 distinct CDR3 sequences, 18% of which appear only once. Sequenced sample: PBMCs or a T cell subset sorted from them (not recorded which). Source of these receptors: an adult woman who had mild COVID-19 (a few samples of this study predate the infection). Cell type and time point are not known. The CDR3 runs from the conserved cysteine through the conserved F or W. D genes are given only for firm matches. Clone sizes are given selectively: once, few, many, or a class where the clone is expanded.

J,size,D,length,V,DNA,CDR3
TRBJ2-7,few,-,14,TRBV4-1,TGCGCCAGCAGCCAAGGTCTACCCTCCTACGAGCAGTACTTC,CASSQGLPSYEQYF
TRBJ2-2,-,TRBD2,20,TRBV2,TGTGCCAGCAGATACGATGCCGGTACTAGCGGGGGCGCCAACACCGGGGAGCTGTTTTTT,CASRYDAGTSGGANTGELFF
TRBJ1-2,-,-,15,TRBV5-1,TGCGCCAGCAGCTTGGCCGAGACAACTAACTATGGCTACACCTTC,CASSLAETTNYGYTF
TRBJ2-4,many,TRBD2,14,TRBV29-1,TGCAGCGTTCTAGCGGGAATAGCCAAAAACATTCAGTACTTC,CSVLAGIAKNIQYF
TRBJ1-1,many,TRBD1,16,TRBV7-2,TGTGCCAGCAGCTTAATCCAGACAGGGGCTAATGCTGAAGCTTTCTTT,CASSLIQTGANAEAFF
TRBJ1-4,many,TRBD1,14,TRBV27,TGTGCCAGCGGCAAGGGACAGATTAATGAAAAACTGTTTTTT,CASGKGQINEKLFF
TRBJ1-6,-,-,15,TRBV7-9,TGTGCCAGCAGCCTCACCGGCGGGGCTAATTCACCCCTCCACTTT,CASSLTGGANSPLHF
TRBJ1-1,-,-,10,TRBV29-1,TGCAGCGTTGACTCCACTGAAGCTTTCTTT,CSVDSTEAFF
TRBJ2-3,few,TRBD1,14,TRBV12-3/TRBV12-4,TGTGCCAGCTATTCCGGACAGGTCACAGATACGCAGTATTTT,CASYSGQVTDTQYF
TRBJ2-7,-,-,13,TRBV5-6,TGTGCCAGCAGTTTTCCCTTTGGGGGAGAGCAGTACTTC,CASSFPFGGEQYF
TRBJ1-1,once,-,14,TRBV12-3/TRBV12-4,TGTGCCAGCAGACTCCGTGACAGGAACACTGAAGCTTTCTTT,CASRLRDRNTEAFF
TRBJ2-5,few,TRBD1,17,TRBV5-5,TGTGCCAGCAGCTTGAGTCTCCCGCGGACAGGGCAAGAGACCCAGTACTTC,CASSLSLPRTGQETQYF
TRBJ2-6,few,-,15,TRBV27,TGTGCCAGCAGTTCCGGGATGGCTGGGGCCAACGTCCTGACTTTC,CASSSGMAGANVLTF
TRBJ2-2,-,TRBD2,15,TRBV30,TGTGCCTGGAGTAGGGGCGGGGGGAGCACCGGGGAGCTGTTTTTT,CAWSRGGGSTGELFF
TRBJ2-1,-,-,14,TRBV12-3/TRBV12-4,TGTGCCAGCAGTTTAGAGGGGGTGGACAATGAGCAGTTCTTC,CASSLEGVDNEQFF
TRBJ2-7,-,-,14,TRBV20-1,TGCAGTGCTGCCCCCCCCGGGCGGGATTACGAGCAGTACTTC,CSAAPPGRDYEQYF
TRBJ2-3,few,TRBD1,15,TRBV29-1,TGCAGCGTTGTTAGGGACAGTTTGCGCACAGATACGCAGTATTTT,CSVVRDSLRTDTQYF
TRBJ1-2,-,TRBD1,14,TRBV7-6,TGTGCCAGCAGCTTCTCTACAGGGGCCTATGGCTACACCTTC,CASSFSTGAYGYTF
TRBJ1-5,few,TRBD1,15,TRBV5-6,TGTGCCAGCAGCTTGGCCGGACAGGGGACACAGCCCCAGCATTTT,CASSLAGQGTQPQHF
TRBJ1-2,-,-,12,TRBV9,TGTGCCAGCTCCACGGGGGGGCCTGGCTACACCTTC,CASSTGGPGYTF
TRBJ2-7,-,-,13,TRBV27,TGTGCCAGCAGTCTTGGCTACCGCTACGAGCAGTACTTC,CASSLGYRYEQYF
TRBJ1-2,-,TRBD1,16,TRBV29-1,TGCAGCGTTGAAGAGCGGGACAGGGGTAGGGGCTATGGCTACACCTTC,CSVEERDRGRGYGYTF
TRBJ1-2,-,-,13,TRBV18,TGTGCCAGCTCACCGGGGGAGGTGCTAGGCTACACCTTC,CASSPGEVLGYTF
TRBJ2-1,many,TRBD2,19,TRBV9,TGTGCCAGCAGCGAAACCGGGACTAGATATTTCAGCTCCTACAATGAGCAGTTCTTC,CASSETGTRYFSSYNEQFF
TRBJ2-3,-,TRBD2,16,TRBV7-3,TGTGCCAGCAGCCTTCTTGTGGCGGGAGGCGCAGATACGCAGTATTTT,CASSLLVAGGADTQYF
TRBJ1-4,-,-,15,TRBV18,TGTGCCAGCTCACCAGTTTCGGCAACTAATGAAAAACTGTTTTTT,CASSPVSATNEKLFF
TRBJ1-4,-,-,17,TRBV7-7,TGTGCCAGCAGCCGGGGCCCACGGGGCTCAACTAATGAAAAACTGTTTTTT,CASSRGPRGSTNEKLFF
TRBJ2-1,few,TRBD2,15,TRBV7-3,TGTGCCAGCAGCTCAGCGGGAGTAGCCTACAATGAGCAGTTCTTC,CASSSAGVAYNEQFF
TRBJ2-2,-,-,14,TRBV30,TGTGCCTGGAGTGGTCAGATGAACACCGGGGAGCTGTTTTTT,CAWSGQMNTGELFF
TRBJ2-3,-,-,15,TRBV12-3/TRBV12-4,TGTGCCAGCAGTTTCGGTCTTGGGCCCACAGATACGCAGTATTTT,CASSFGLGPTDTQYF
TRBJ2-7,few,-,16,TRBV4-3,TGCGCCAGCAGCCAGCTCCAGACTACCCTGGACTACGAGCAGTACTTC,CASSQLQTTLDYEQYF
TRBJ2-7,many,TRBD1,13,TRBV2,TGTGCCATTGAACGGGACAGGGGCTACGAGCAGTACTTC,CAIERDRGYEQYF
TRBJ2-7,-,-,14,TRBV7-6,TGTGCCAGCAGCCCAGGGGCTTCGGTCCACGAGCAGTACTTC,CASSPGASVHEQYF
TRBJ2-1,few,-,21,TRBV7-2,TGTGCCAGCAGCTTAGAAAGATGGGGTCCGACCTCTTTAAGCTCCTACAATGAGCAGTTCTTC,CASSLERWGPTSLSSYNEQFF
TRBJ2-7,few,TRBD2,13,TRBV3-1,TGTGCCAGCATCCTAGCGGGAACCTACGAGCAGTACTTC,CASILAGTYEQYF
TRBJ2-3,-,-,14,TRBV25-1,TGTGCCAGCAGTGCTTTCCGGGATGGAGATACGCAGTATTTT,CASSAFRDGDTQYF
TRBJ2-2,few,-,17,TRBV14,TGTGCCAGCAGCCAAGATGGGACGGTGAGGCACACCGGGGAGCTGTTTTTT,CASSQDGTVRHTGELFF
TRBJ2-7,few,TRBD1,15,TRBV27,TGTGCCAGCAGATACTCCGGGACAGGGGTCTACGAGCAGTACTTC,CASRYSGTGVYEQYF
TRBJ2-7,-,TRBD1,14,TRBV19,TGTGCCAGTAGATCAGTGGGGGACAGGGCCGAGCAGTACTTC,CASRSVGDRAEQYF
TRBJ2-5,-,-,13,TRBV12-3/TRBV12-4,TGTGCCAGCAGTTTTACTAGCAGCGAGACCCAGTACTTC,CASSFTSSETQYF
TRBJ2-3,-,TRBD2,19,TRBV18,TGTGCCAGCTCACCGAGGCGGGGGGGCCAAGGCAGGAGCACAGATACGCAGTATTTT,CASSPRRGGQGRSTDTQYF
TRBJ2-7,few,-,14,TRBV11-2,TGTGCCAGCAGCTTAGCTACGACAGGAGACGAGCAGTACTTC,CASSLATTGDEQYF
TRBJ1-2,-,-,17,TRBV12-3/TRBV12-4,TGTGCCAGCAGTTTAGCGCTAGGGAGGGGGAATAACTATGGCTACACCTTC,CASSLALGRGNNYGYTF
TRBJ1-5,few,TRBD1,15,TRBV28,TGTGCCAGCAGTTTACGAGACAGGGTGAATCAGCCCCAGCATTTT,CASSLRDRVNQPQHF
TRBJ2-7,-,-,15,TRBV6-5,TGTGCCAGCAGGGATCGGGAGCGGGTATCCTACGAGCAGTACTTC,CASRDRERVSYEQYF
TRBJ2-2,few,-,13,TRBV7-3,TGTGCCAGCAGCCCCGCGGGGTCCGGGGAGCTGTTTTTT,CASSPAGSGELFF
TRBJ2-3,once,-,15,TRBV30,TGTGCCTGGAGTAATAGCCGGGGTAGGGCAGATACGCAGTATTTT,CAWSNSRGRADTQYF
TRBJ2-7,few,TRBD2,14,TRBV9,TGTGCCAGCAGCCCAGGACTAGCTAACAACGAGCAGTACTTC,CASSPGLANNEQYF
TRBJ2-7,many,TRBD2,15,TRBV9,TGTGCCAGCAGCGTAGAGGGGACTAGTTCCTACGAGCAGTACTTC,CASSVEGTSSYEQYF
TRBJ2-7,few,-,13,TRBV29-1,TGCAGCGTTGTGGATCCCCACTCCTACGAGCAGTACTTC,CSVVDPHSYEQYF
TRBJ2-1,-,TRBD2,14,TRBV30,TGTGCCTGGTGCCCCGGGACTAGGCTCAATGAGCAGTTCTTC,CAWCPGTRLNEQFF
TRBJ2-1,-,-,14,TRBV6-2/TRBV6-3,TGTGCCAGCAGCCCCGGCAGCTCCTACAATGAGCAGTTCTTC,CASSPGSSYNEQFF
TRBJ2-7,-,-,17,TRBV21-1,TGTGCCAGCAGCAGAGACAAGCGGGGGGTCTCATCCTACGAGCAGTACTTC,CASSRDKRGVSSYEQYF
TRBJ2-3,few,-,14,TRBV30,TGTGCCTGGAGTGTGGGCAGCAGCACAGATACGCAGTATTTT,CAWSVGSSTDTQYF
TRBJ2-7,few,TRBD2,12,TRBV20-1,TGCAGTGCTAGGCGGGGGGCCTACGAGCAGTACTTC,CSARRGAYEQYF
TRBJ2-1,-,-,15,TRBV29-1,TGCAGCGTTGAAGGGGGGGCTAGCGGCCACCATGAGCAGTTCTTC,CSVEGGASGHHEQFF
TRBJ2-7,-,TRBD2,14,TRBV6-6,TGTGCCAGCAGTACCCGGGACTATACCTACGAGCAGTACTTC,CASSTRDYTYEQYF
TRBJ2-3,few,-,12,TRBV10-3,TGTGCCACCGCCGAGACGACAGATACGCAGTATTTT,CATAETTDTQYF
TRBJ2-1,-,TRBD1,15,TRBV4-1,TGCGCCAGCAGCCAAAACAGGGGGCTGTACAATGAGCAGTTCTTC,CASSQNRGLYNEQFF